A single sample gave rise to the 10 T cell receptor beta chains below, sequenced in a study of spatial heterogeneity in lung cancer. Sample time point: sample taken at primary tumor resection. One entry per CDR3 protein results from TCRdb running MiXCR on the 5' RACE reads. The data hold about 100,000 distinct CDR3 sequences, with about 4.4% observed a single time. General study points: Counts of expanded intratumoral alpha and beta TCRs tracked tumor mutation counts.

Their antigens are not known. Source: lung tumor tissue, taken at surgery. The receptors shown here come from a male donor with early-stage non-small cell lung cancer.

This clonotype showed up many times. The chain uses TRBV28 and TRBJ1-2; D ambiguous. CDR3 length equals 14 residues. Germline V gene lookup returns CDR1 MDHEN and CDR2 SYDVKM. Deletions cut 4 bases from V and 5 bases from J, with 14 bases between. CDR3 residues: CASSSHLDTYGYTF. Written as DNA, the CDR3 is TGTGCCAGCAGTTCCCACCTCGACACGTATGGCTACACCTTC.

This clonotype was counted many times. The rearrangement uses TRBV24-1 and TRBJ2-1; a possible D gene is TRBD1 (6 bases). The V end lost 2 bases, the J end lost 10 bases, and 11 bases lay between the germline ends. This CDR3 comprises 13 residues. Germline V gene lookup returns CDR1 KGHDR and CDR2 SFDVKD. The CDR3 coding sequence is TGTGCCACCAGTGATTGGCAGGGGCCAGAGCAGTTCTTC. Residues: CATSDWQGPEQFF.

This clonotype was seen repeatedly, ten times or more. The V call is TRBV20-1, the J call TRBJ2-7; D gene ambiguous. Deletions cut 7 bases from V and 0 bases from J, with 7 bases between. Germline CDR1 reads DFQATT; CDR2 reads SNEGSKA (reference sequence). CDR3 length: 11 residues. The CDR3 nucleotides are TGCAGTGGAGGAAGCTCCTACGAGCAGTACTTC. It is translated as CSGGSSYEQYF.

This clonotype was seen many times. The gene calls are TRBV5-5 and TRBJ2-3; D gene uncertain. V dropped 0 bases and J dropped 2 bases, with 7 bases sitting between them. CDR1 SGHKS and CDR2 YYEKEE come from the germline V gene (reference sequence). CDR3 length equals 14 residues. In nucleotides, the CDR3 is TGTGCCAGCAGCTTGGGTTCGAACACAGATACGCAGTATTTT. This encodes CASSLGSNTDTQYF.

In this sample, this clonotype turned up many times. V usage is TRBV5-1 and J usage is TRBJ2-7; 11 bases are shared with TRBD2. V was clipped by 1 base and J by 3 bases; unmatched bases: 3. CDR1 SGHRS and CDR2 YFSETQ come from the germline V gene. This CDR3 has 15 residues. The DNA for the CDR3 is TGCGCCAGCAGCTTGACTAGCGGGAGTTTCTACGAGCAGTACTTC. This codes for CASSLTSGSFYEQYF.

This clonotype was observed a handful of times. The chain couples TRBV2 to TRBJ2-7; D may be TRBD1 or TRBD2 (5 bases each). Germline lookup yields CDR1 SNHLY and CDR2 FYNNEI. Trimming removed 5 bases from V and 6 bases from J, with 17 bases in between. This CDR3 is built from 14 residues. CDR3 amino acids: CASSPSGDLFEQYF. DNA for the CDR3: TGTGCCAGCAGTCCCTCCGGGGACCTTTTCGAGCAGTACTTC.

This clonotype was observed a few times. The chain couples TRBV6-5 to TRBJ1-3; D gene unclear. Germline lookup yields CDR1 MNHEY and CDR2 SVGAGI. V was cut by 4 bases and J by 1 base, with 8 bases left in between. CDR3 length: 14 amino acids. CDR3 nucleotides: TGTGCCAGCAGTTCGCCCGGGTCTGGAAACACCATATATTTT. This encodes CASSSPGSGNTIYF.

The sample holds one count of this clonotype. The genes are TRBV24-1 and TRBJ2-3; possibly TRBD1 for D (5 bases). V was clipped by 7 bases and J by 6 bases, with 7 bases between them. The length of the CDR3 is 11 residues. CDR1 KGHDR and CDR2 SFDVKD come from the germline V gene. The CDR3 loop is CATSQGDTQYF. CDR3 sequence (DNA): TGTGCCACCAGCCAGGGTGATACGCAGTATTTT.

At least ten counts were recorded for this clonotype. The CDR3 nucleotides are TGTGCCAGCATGTTAGCGGGAGGTACCGGGGAGCTGTTTTTT. As protein: CASMLAGGTGELFF. The chain combines TRBV28 with TRBJ2-2; 10 bases align to TRBD2. Germline V lookup: CDR1 MDHEN, CDR2 SYDVKM. CDR3 size: 14 residues. The J segment lost 5 bases and the V segment lost 7 bases, leaving 4 bases of the junction unmatched.

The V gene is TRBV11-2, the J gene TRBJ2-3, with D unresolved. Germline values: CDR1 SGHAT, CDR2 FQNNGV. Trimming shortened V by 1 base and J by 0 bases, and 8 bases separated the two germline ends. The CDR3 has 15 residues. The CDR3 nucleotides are TGTGCCAGCAGCTTAGGTAGCTTCAGCACAGATACGCAGTATTTT. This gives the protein CASSLGSFSTDTQYF.